The 6 T cell receptor beta chains presented below share a single source sample, sequenced in a study of beta chain features in type 1 diabetes. The sequenced template was cDNA made from the entire isolated RNA. The method was immunoSEQ multiplex PCR; TCRdb's version includes in-frame clones alone and lacks a portion of them. The repertoire holds approximately 170,000 clones, with around 8% as singletons. These receptors have no identified antigens. Study-wide points: Moderately but significantly shorter TCRB CDR3s were found in Type 1 diabetes patients in all four CD4+ subsets.

Sequenced sample: central memory CD4+ T cells from blood. The receptors were gathered from a woman in her 40s with type 1 diabetes.

The rearrangement joins TRBV9 to TRBJ2-1; D possibly corresponds to TRBD2 (5 bases). The CDR3 contains 14 residues. Trimming took 4 bases from V and 9 from J, leaving 17 bases between them. Germline assignment: CDR1 SGDLS and CDR2 YYNGEE. The CDR3 here is CASSPRRRPSEQFF. As DNA, the CDR3 is TGTGCCAGCAGCCCCCGGAGGCGGCCTAGTGAGCAGTTCTTC.

The chain carries TRBV4-1 and TRBJ2-5; maybe TRBD1 (6 bases). The V end was cut by 2 bases, the J end by 5 bases, with 12 bases between. The CDR3 length is 14 residues. Per the germline V gene, CDR1 is MGHRA and CDR2 is YSYEKL. CDR3 in amino acids: CASSQYRDGETQYF. DNA of the CDR3: TGCGCCAGCAGCCAATACAGGGACGGGGAGACCCAGTACTTC.

This clone showed up just a few times. The J gene is TRBJ2-7, the V gene TRBV7-2; D unclear. V was shortened by 11 bases and J by 1 base, with 21 bases between the two germline ends. The CDR3 loop spans 15 amino acids. CDR1 and CDR2 from the germline V gene are SGHTA and FQGNSA. The CDR3: CACRPDTPWSYEQYF. In DNA, the CDR3 is TGTGCCTGCCGACCCGACACCCCATGGTCCTACGAGCAGTACTTC.

The V call is TRBV29-1, the J call TRBJ2-1; a possible D gene is TRBD1 (6 bases). V lost 3 bases and J 3 bases, leaving 18 bases between the germline ends. Germline assignment: CDR1 SQVTM and CDR2 ANQGSEA. The CDR3 contains 16 residues. The CDR3, as DNA: TGCAGCGTTGATCTCCCAGGGGTCCGCCTCTACAATGAGCAGTTCTTC. As protein: CSVDLPGVRLYNEQFF.

This clone was seen more than once but under ten times. The chain couples TRBV14 to TRBJ1-1; no clear D gene. This CDR3 spans 13 amino acids. Germline V gene lookup returns CDR1 SGHDN and CDR2 FVKESK. V was pared by 0 bases and J by 4 bases, with 6 bases between. The CDR3, as DNA: TGTGCCAGCAGCCAAGAACTGTTCACTGAAGCTTTCTTT. Its translation is CASSQELFTEAFF. The entire variable domain, with the rest obtained from reference TRBV14 and TRBJ1-1, is as follows: EAGVTQFPSHSVIEKGQTVTLRCDPISGHDNLYWYRRVMGKEIKFLLHFVKESKQDESGMPNNRFLAERTGGTYSTLKVQPAELEDSGVYFCASSQELFTEAFFGQGTRLTVV.

In regard to this clone: The junction shows a germline mismatch at one end, possibly a read error. The CDR3, as DNA: TGTGCCAGCAGCCGAACAGGGGAGCGCCCTTACTTC. Translated, it gives CASSRTGERPYF. J is TRBJ1-2 and V is TRBV11-2, with TRBD1 matching over 7 bases. Germline lookup yields CDR1 SGHAT and CDR2 FQNNGV. The CDR3 extends over 12 amino acids.